This passage covers 26 T cell receptor beta chains from one sample sequenced in a study of human T cells and chemical hapten exposure. Time point indicated: patch test 3, about 24 weeks after DPC sensitization. Treatment here: therapeutic diphenylcyclopropenone sensitization with weekly scalp DPC. Via MiXCR, TCRdb re-called the RACE reads, giving one row per CDR3 protein. The profile shows 210,000 or so distinct CDR3 sequences, under 30% of them singletons. Sequencing was performed on whole blood, taken in connection with sensitization to the hapten diphenylcyclopropenone (DPC). The receptors here all came from a woman aged 35 to 49 with alopecia areata. Some clones in this sample may be carry-over from other donors' samples.

This clonotype has more than one count but fewer than ten. V and J are TRBV7-2 and TRBJ2-7; unclear D gene. The CDR3 extends over 14 amino acids. V was pared by 5 bases and J by 3 bases, with 14 bases between. The germline V gene has CDR1 SGHTA and CDR2 FQGNSA. The CDR3 loop reads CASSPGYSNYEQYF. Here the CDR3 DNA reads TGTGCCAGCAGCCCCGGTTATTCGAACTACGAGCAGTACTTC.

The rearrangement links TRBV29-1 to TRBJ1-3, with D possibly TRBD1 on 5 matching bases. The V end lost 2 bases, the J end lost 9 bases, and 14 bases lay between the germline ends. CDR1 and CDR2 from the germline V gene are SQVTM and ANQGSEA. The CDR3 spans 13 residues. CDR3 DNA sequence: TGCAGCGTTGAACTACAGGCCGGTGGCACCATATATTTT. Translation gives CSVELQAGGTIYF.

This rearrangement joins TRBV12-3 or TRBV12-4 to TRBJ1-2; a weak D match, TRBD1 (5 bases). The CDR3 has 14 amino acids. The V end lost 1 base, the J end lost 7 bases, and 13 bases lay between the germline ends. CDR3 loop: CASSLGGPLGGYTF. CDR3 coding DNA: TGTGCCAGCAGTTTAGGGGGACCGCTTGGTGGCTACACCTTC.

This clonotype turned up a few times. The rearrangement links TRBV7-2 to TRBJ1-6; D may be TRBD1 (5 bases). V lost 5 bases and J 7 bases, leaving 9 bases between the germline ends. This CDR3 region has 13 residues. The germline CDR1 and CDR2 sequences are SGHTA and FQGNSA. The CDR3 DNA follows: TGTGCCAGCAGCGCCAACAGGAATTCACCCCTCCACTTT. This sequence encodes CASSANRNSPLHF.

The chain has TRBV20-1 and TRBJ2-3; a possible D gene is TRBD1 (7 bases). Germline CDR1 DFQATT, CDR2 SNEGSKA (reference sequence). The CDR3 extends over 17 amino acids. The V and J ends lost 3 bases and 9 bases respectively, with 28 bases between them. CDR3 in DNA: TGCAGTGCTAGGTTCCTCCCGACTAGGGAACAGGGGATCACGCAGTATTTT. Translated, it gives CSARFLPTREQGITQYF.

The sample holds a few counts of this clonotype. The genes are TRBV6-2 or TRBV6-3 and TRBJ2-5; no reliable D call. Germline V gives CDR1 MNHEY, CDR2 SVGEGT. The CDR3 length is 15 residues. With 6 bases removed from V and 2 bases from J, the gap between germline ends came to 16 bases. Here the CDR3 DNA reads TGTGCCAGCAGGCCCGGGCTGGGTAGGCAAGAGACCCAGTACTTC. Translated: CASRPGLGRQETQYF.

This clonotype was seen more than once but under ten times. CDR3 bases: TGCAGTGCTAAAGGGCCGAGCTCCTACGAGCAGTACTTC. Its translation is CSAKGPSSYEQYF. The chain uses TRBV20-1 and TRBJ2-7; D not certain. The CDR3 covers 13 residues. CDR1 is DFQATT, CDR2 SNEGSKA, per germline (reference sequence). The germline V and J ends were trimmed by 4 bases and 0 bases, with 10 bases remaining between them.

This clonotype was found a few times. The V call is TRBV28, the J call TRBJ1-5; D not resolved. Germline loops: CDR1 MDHEN, CDR2 SYDVKM. V was shortened by 3 bases and J by 2 bases, with 8 bases between the two germline ends. The CDR3 consists of 14 residues. The CDR3, as DNA: TGTGCCAGCAGTTTCCCAGTGGGCAATCAGCCCCAGCATTTT. It specifies CASSFPVGNQPQHF. The full variable domain, with the rest looked up from reference TRBV28 and TRBJ1-5, is DVKVTQSSRYLVKRTGEKVFLECVQDMDHENMFWYRQDPGLGLRLIYFSYDVKMKEKGDIPEGYSVSREKKERFSLILESASTNQTSMYLCASSFPVGNQPQHFGDGTRLSIL.

The gene calls are TRBV6-2 or TRBV6-3 and TRBJ2-1, with D unresolved. The V gene lost 7 bases and the J gene lost 7 bases, with 8 bases spanning the gap. The CDR3 length is 11 residues. CDR1 is MNHEY and CDR2 is SVGEGT in the germline V gene. CDR3 in amino acids: CASTIANEQFF. The CDR3 DNA reads as TGTGCCAGCACCATAGCTAATGAGCAGTTCTTC.

This chain uses TRBV15 with TRBJ2-1; the D is unclear. From germline, CDR1 is LNHNV and CDR2 YYDKDF (reference sequence). Trimming stripped 5 bases from V and 5 bases from J, with 16 bases between. The CDR3 consists of 15 residues. The CDR3 spells CATSARLGRDNEQFF. In DNA, the CDR3 is TGTGCCACCAGCGCTCGCCTAGGCCGCGACAATGAGCAGTTCTTC.

This rearrangement joins TRBV27 to TRBJ1-1; no reliable D call. The germline V gene encodes CDR1 MNHEY and CDR2 SMNVEV (reference sequence). This CDR3 spans 14 amino acids. V lost 6 bases, J lost 4 bases, and 15 bases lay in between. The CDR3 is CASRTLGQSTEAFF. The CDR3 coding sequence is TGTGCCAGCAGGACACTAGGGCAGAGCACTGAAGCTTTCTTT.

This clonotype was seen a handful of times. The CDR3 is CASSLGRARGGPLHF. In nucleotides, the CDR3 is TGTGCCAGCAGTTTAGGTCGAGCTCGAGGGGGACCCCTCCACTTT. The V and J genes are TRBV28 and TRBJ1-6, with D possibly being TRBD1 (6 bases). V was trimmed by 2 bases and J by 12 bases, leaving 17 bases between them. The CDR3 runs 15 residues. The germline V gene has CDR1 MDHEN and CDR2 SYDVKM.

V and J are TRBV20-1 and TRBJ1-4, with D hard to call. CDR3 size: 12 residues. V was shortened by 2 bases and J by 8 bases, with 9 bases between the two germline ends. CDR1 and CDR2 (germline): DFQATT, SNEGSKA (reference sequence). CDR3 in amino acids: CSARTMREKLFF. In DNA form, the CDR3 reads TGCAGTGCTAGAACAATGAGGGAAAAACTGTTTTTT.

V and J are TRBV4-3 and TRBJ2-4; D unclear. The CDR3 spans 15 residues. V was shortened by 0 bases and J by 0 bases, with 6 bases between the two germline ends. Germline V gives CDR1 LGHNA, CDR2 YSLEER. The CDR3: CASSQDGLAKNIQYF. CDR3 DNA: TGCGCCAGCAGCCAAGATGGGCTAGCCAAAAACATTCAGTACTTC.

This sequence joins TRBV20-1 and TRBJ2-7; possible D gene TRBD2, 6 bases. Deletions cut 5 bases from V and 2 bases from J, with 16 bases between. This CDR3 is 14 amino acids long. Germline lookup yields CDR1 DFQATT and CDR2 SNEGSKA (reference sequence). The DNA for the CDR3 is TGCAGTGCTCGACCTGGCCCGGGGGCCTACGAGCAGTACTTC. It yields the protein CSARPGPGAYEQYF.

This clonotype has more than one count but fewer than ten. This chain links TRBV15 with TRBJ2-1; D is perhaps TRBD2 (6 bases). Germline-derived CDR1 and CDR2 are LNHNV and YYDKDF (reference sequence). Trimming shortened V by 3 bases and J by 0 bases, and 12 bases separated the two germline ends. There are 16 residues in the CDR3. The CDR3 region has the DNA TGTGCCACCAGCAGCTATAGCGGACCCTCCTACAATGAGCAGTTCTTC. The encoded protein is CATSSYSGPSYNEQFF.

The chain couples TRBV6-2 or TRBV6-3 to TRBJ2-1; perhaps TRBD2 as D (5 bases). CDR3 length: 13 amino acids. Germline V lookup: CDR1 MNHEY, CDR2 SVGEGT. Between the trimmed V and J ends, which lost 5 bases and 6 bases, there was a span of 11 bases. CDR3 DNA sequence: TGTGCCAGCAGTGGCCGGGAACCCAATGAGCAGTTCTTC. It translates to CASSGREPNEQFF.

This clonotype has just a few counts. One end of the junction fails to match germline, which may point to a read error. This sequence joins TRBV29-1 and TRBJ2-6; the D is unclear. The CDR3 spans 13 residues. Per the germline V gene, CDR1 is SQVTM and CDR2 is ANQGSEA. The CDR3 reads CSVGLSRANVLTF. The CDR3 DNA is TGCAGCGTTGGGCTCTCTCGGGCCAACGTCCTGACTTTC.

V usage is TRBV15 and J usage is TRBJ2-3; D call uncertain. Trimming removed 0 bases from V and 1 base from J, with 5 bases in between. Germline V gene lookup returns CDR1 LNHNV and CDR2 YYDKDF (reference sequence). This CDR3 comprises 14 residues. CDR3 in DNA: TGTGCCACCAGCAGAGATCGGGGCACAGATACGCAGTATTTT. It codes for CATSRDRGTDTQYF.

Only one count was recorded for this clonotype. This sequence joins TRBV5-1 and TRBJ2-1; possibly TRBD2 for D (5 bases). The germline CDR1 and CDR2 sequences are SGHRS and YFSETQ. The ends were cut back, 4 bases at V and 2 bases at J, with 16 bases in the middle. The length of the CDR3 is 16 residues. The CDR3 spells CASSPDTAVPYNEQFF. CDR3 bases: TGCGCCAGCAGCCCTGACACAGCGGTCCCCTACAATGAGCAGTTCTTC.

The rearrangement links TRBV18 to TRBJ1-1; D might be TRBD1 (5 bases). Germline V lookup: CDR1 KGHSH, CDR2 LQKENI. Trimming took 2 bases from V and 3 from J, leaving 13 bases between them. The CDR3 has 15 amino acids. This CDR3 is CASSPGAMRYTEAFF. The CDR3 bases are TGTGCCAGCTCACCAGGGGCCATGAGGTACACTGAAGCTTTCTTT. The full variable domain, with the rest looked up from reference TRBV18 and TRBJ1-1, is NAGVMQNPRHLVRRRGQEARLRCSPMKGHSHVYWYRQLPEEGLKFMVYLQKENIIDESGMPKERFSAEFPKEGPSILRIQQVVRGDSAAYFCASSPGAMRYTEAFFGQGTRLTVV.

This rearrangement joins TRBV7-2 to TRBJ2-2; TRBD2 aligns across 7 bases. The CDR3 is made up of 17 amino acids. In germline, CDR1 is SGHTA, CDR2 FQGNSA. Unmatched junction bases numbered 19, after V lost 8 bases and J lost 7 bases. In DNA form, the CDR3 reads TGTGCCAGCGCTTCGTCCTCAGGACTAGTGCCTAGCGGGGAGCTGTTTTTT. Protein sequence: CASASSSGLVPSGELFF.

This clonotype was seen a handful of times. The chain uses TRBV5-8 and TRBJ2-7, with D possibly TRBD2 on 6 matching bases. V was shortened by 4 bases and J by 0 bases, with 11 bases between the two germline ends. The CDR3 is 14 residues long. Looked up from germline, CDR1 is SGHTS and CDR2 is YDEGEE. The CDR3 DNA reads TGTGCCAGCAGCACACCCGGGAGCTCCTACGAGCAGTACTTC. This translates into CASSTPGSSYEQYF.

This clonotype was seen a few times. The chain uses TRBV28 and TRBJ1-6, with 7 positions matching TRBD1. The CDR3 runs to 15 residues. Germline V gene sequence: CDR1 MDHEN, CDR2 SYDVKM. V lost 6 bases and J lost 6; bases outside the gene matches: 8. The CDR3 DNA follows: TGTGCCAGCAGCTCCCCCGACAGGGCTAATTCACCCCTCCACTTT. Amino acids: CASSSPDRANSPLHF.

The genes are TRBV29-1 and TRBJ2-7; D is possibly TRBD2 (7 bases). The length of the CDR3 is 15 residues. In germline, CDR1 is SQVTM, CDR2 ANQGSEA. CDR3 sequence: CRSGEGEPPSYEQYF. DNA of the CDR3: TGCAGATCAGGGGAGGGGGAGCCTCCGTCCTACGAGCAGTACTTC.

The chain carries TRBV7-9 and TRBJ2-1; 10 positions match TRBD2. The germline gives CDR1 SEHNR, CDR2 FQNEAQ (reference sequence). J was trimmed by 8 bases and V by 3 bases; bases with no gene match: 7. The CDR3 totals 15 residues. DNA of the CDR3: TGTGCCAGCAGCTTTGGGACTAGCGATCTGGATGAGCAGTTCTTC. It specifies CASSFGTSDLDEQFF.